What follows are 4 T cell receptor beta chains derived from one specimen sequenced in a study of shared clonotypes between healthy human individuals. Only in-frame clones appear in the TCRdb table, and some are missing; sequencing was by immunoSEQ multiplex PCR. The repertoire includes about 1.1 million clones, 70% to 80% of them detected once, and roughly 0.65% sits in the top ten. The sequenced sample consisted of memory CD4+ T cells from PBMCs. Subset meaning: CD45RA-negative fraction. The receptor set was obtained from a man younger than 35 in good health. Some clones in this sample may be carry-over from other donors' samples.

This clone has just one count. V is TRBV28 and J is TRBJ2-5; 12 bases are shared with TRBD2. The J segment lost 3 bases and the V segment lost 2 bases, leaving 10 bases of the junction unmatched. The V gene's germline CDR1 is MDHEN and CDR2 SYDVKM. The CDR3 sequence is 18 residues long. For the CDR3, the DNA is TGTGCCAGCAGTTTACCTACTAGCGGGAGGTTGGGGGAAGAGACCCAGTACTTC. Translated, it gives CASSLPTSGRLGEETQYF.

The chain combines TRBV7-6 with TRBJ2-1; 11 bases agree with TRBD2. The germline gives CDR1 SGHVS, CDR2 FNYEAQ. The length of the CDR3 is 16 residues. With 5 bases clipped from V and 5 bases from J, the junction kept 8 bases outside the gene matches. The DNA of the CDR3 is TGTGCCAGCAGCCCGCTCCAGACTAGCGGGAACAATGAGCAGTTCTTC. Translated: CASSPLQTSGNNEQFF.

V and J are TRBV11-2 and TRBJ2-5; D is possibly TRBD2 (6 bases). Germline V lookup: CDR1 SGHAT, CDR2 FQNNGV. The CDR3 extends over 18 amino acids. V lost 4 bases to trimming and J lost 7 bases, with 28 bases between them. CDR3 DNA sequence: TGTGCCAGCAGCTCCTACCCGCATAGCGGAGCAACCCGGAGGACCCAGTACTTC. Its translation: CASSSYPHSGATRRTQYF.

This clone was counted a few times. V and J are TRBV2 and TRBJ1-4; D is perhaps TRBD1 (6 bases). The CDR3 is made up of 12 amino acids. Trimming shortened V by 5 bases and J by 6 bases, and 7 bases separated the two germline ends. The V gene's germline CDR1 is SNHLY and CDR2 FYNNEI. CDR3 DNA: TGTGCCAGCAGTCGGACAGATGAAAAACTGTTTTTT. Translation: CASSRTDEKLFF.